This TCR beta chain was sequenced for a study of T cells in Graves' hyperthyroidism and ophthalmopathy. Graves' hyperthyroidism showing no ophthalmopathy progression within 18 months was considered stable. Patients were excluded for uncontrolled infection, other autoimmune disease, pregnancy or lactation. Clinicians diagnosed patients from clinical symptoms, serum thyroxine and TRAb, thyroid ultrasound and orbital computed tomography. Germline loops: CDR1 SGHVS, CDR2 FQNEAQ. V shed 5 bases, J shed 4 bases, and the junction held 11 bases outside the gene matches. This CDR3 contains 16 residues. Amplified regions were TCR beta CDR3 sequences from RNA transcripts. When the TCR CDR3 underwent first-round RT-PCR, the HTBI primer set was used. Each CDR3 protein is one row after TCRdb ran MiXCR on the multiplex PCR reads. This table has about 540,000 distinct CDR3 sequences, around 42% appearing once.

The chain is built from TRBV7-8 and TRBJ1-5; 7 bases match TRBD1. The sample taken for sequencing was peripheral blood or thyroid tissue (not recorded which). The clonotype was recovered from a young woman with Graves' hyperthyroidism. For the CDR3, the DNA is TGTGCCAGCAGCCCCCTTGGGGCAGGGGGGAATCAGCCCCAGCATTTT. This gives the protein CASSPLGAGGNQPQHF.